The rows below give T cell receptor beta chains drawn from one sample of a study of T cells in localized non-small cell lung cancer. Measured with immunoSEQ multiplex PCR; TCRdb has only the in-frame clones, and not every one. The sample consists of approximately 31,000 clones, 78% of them appearing once. This material consisted of peripheral blood, taken before any cancer treatment. The receptors derive from a male donor at least 60 years old with stage II squamous cell lung carcinoma. CDR3s include the opening cysteine and the closing phenylalanine or tryptophan. A D gene is named only where the DNA matches it firmly. Not all rows give a size; the values are once, few, many and, for expanded clones, a class.

>TRBV11-2|TRBD1|NA|TRBJ2-3
TGTGCCAGCAGCGAGAACCAGGGGGTAGATACGCAGTATTTT
CASSENQGVDTQYF
>TRBV2|NA|NA|TRBJ2-7
TGTGCCAGCAGTGAAGCGTTCCCCACGGCGCTCTACGAGCAGTACTTC
CASSEAFPTALYEQYF
>TRBV7-8|NA|NA|TRBJ1-2
TGTGCCAGCAGCTTGTATGAAGGGCAGGGCCCTAACTATGGCTACACCTTC
CASSLYEGQGPNYGYTF
>TRBV7-3|NA|few|TRBJ2-1
TGTGCCAGCAGCTTACAGCCGGGAACCCCTCGCGATGAGCAGTTCTTC
CASSLQPGTPRDEQFF
>TRBV5-1|NA|once|TRBJ1-2
TGCGCCAGCAGCTTCCGACAGGCTAACTATGGCTACACCTTC
CASSFRQANYGYTF
>TRBV19|TRBD1|NA|TRBJ2-7
TGTGCCAGCCCAGGGACAGGGCAGGCCTACGAGCAGTACTTC
CASPGTGQAYEQYF
>TRBV9|NA|few|TRBJ1-1
TGTGCCAGCAGCGTAGTAGCAGGACCGGGCACTGAAGCTTTCTTT
CASSVVAGPGTEAFF
>TRBV9|NA|NA|TRBJ1-2
TGTGCCAGCAGCTCCGTTAACATGGGGATTAATGGCTACACCTTC
CASSSVNMGINGYTF
>TRBV7-8|NA|once|TRBJ1-4
TGTGCCAGCAGCTTCAAGTTCCAGGGAGGCGAAAAACTGTTTTTT
CASSFKFQGGEKLFF
>TRBV5-1|TRBD1|NA|TRBJ2-5
TGCGCCAGCAGCGGTTGGACAGGGTCAGAGACCCAGTACTTC
CASSGWTGSETQYF
>TRBV27|TRBD1|NA|TRBJ2-5
TGTGCCAGCAGGGGCAGCGACAGGGCACAAGAGACCCAGTACTTC
CASRGSDRAQETQYF
>TRBV7-6|NA|NA|TRBJ1-1
TGTGCCAGCAGCTTAAAACAGACAACTGAAGCTTTCTTT
CASSLKQTTEAFF
>TRBV5-4|NA|NA|TRBJ2-1
TGTGCCAGCAGCTTTCCGACTCCTTTGATCAATGAGCAGTTCTTC
CASSFPTPLINEQFF
>TRBV5-1|TRBD1|NA|TRBJ1-2
TGCGCCAGCAGCTCCGGGACAGGGGGCTATGGCTACACCTTC
CASSSGTGGYGYTF
>TRBV7-8|TRBD1|NA|TRBJ1-1
TGTGCCAGCAGCTTAGACCGGGACAGGGTAGCTTTCTTT
CASSLDRDRVAFF
>TRBV28|NA|once|TRBJ1-1
TGTGCCAGCGCGGTGAACACTGAAGCTTTCTTT
CASAVNTEAFF
>TRBV29-1|TRBD1|NA|TRBJ1-1
TGCAGCGCGACAGGGGACACTGAAGCTTTCTTT
CSATGDTEAFF
>TRBV5-6|TRBD1|NA|TRBJ1-1
TGTGCCAGCAGCTCCACGACAGGGGGGAACACTGAAGCTTTCTTT
CASSSTTGGNTEAFF
>TRBV6-1|NA|NA|TRBJ1-1
TGTGCCAGCAGTGAAGCGGAAAACACTGAAGCTTTCTTT
CASSEAENTEAFF
>TRBV2|TRBD2|NA|TRBJ2-3
TGTGCCAGCAGGGTTACTAGCGGAAGCACAGATACGCAGTATTTT
CASRVTSGSTDTQYF
>TRBV7-3|NA|NA|TRBJ2-3
TGTGCCAGCAGCTTAAATCCCGAGGGTACGCAGTATTTT
CASSLNPEGTQYF
>TRBV19|NA|NA|TRBJ1-5
TGTGCCAGTAGTACACTAAGCGCGGGGGGCGCGGGCAATCAGCCCCAGCATTTT
CASSTLSAGGAGNQPQHF
>TRBV19|TRBD1|NA|TRBJ1-1
TGTGCCAGTAGAACCCGACAGGGTGGTATGAACACTGAAGCTTTCTTT
CASRTRQGGMNTEAFF
>TRBV19|NA|NA|TRBJ2-2
TGTGCCAGTAGCAGGGGTGGGTTTGGGAGCGAGGGGACCGGGGAGCTGTTTTTT
CASSRGGFGSEGTGELFF
>TRBV7-6|TRBD2|NA|TRBJ2-5
TGTGCCAGCAGCTTAGGCCCTAGCGGGAGTGTGGAGACCCAGTACTTC
CASSLGPSGSVETQYF
>TRBV6-1|TRBD1|NA|TRBJ2-2
TGTGCCAGCAGAAGGGACAGGGAGAACACCGGGGAGCTGTTTTTT
CASRRDRENTGELFF
>TRBV23-1|NA|NA|TRBJ1-5
TGCGCCAGCAGTCTTGGGGTGAACCAGCCCCAGCATTTT
CASSLGVNQPQHF
>TRBV5-4|NA|NA|TRBJ2-1
TGTGCCAGCAGCTTGGTCGGGAGCTCCTACAATGAGCAGTTCTTC
CASSLVGSSYNEQFF
>TRBV5-1|NA|NA|TRBJ2-7
TGCGCCAGCAGCCCGTGGACAGTCTACCTATATTCCTACGAGCAGTACTTC
CASSPWTVYLYSYEQYF
>TRBV4-2|NA|NA|TRBJ2-4
TGTGCCAGCAGCCCCACGGGAGCGGAGGGAAACATTCAGTACTTC
CASSPTGAEGNIQYF
>TRBV11-3|TRBD1|NA|TRBJ2-2
TGTGCCAGCAGGGATTGGACAGGGGTGAACACCGGGGAGCTGTTTTTT
CASRDWTGVNTGELFF
>TRBV9|NA|once|TRBJ2-5
TGTGCCAGCAGCGTAGGTGGGACGGATGACATGAAGACCCAGTACTTC
CASSVGGTDDMKTQYF
>TRBV14|TRBD1|NA|TRBJ1-4
TGTGCCAGCAGCCAAGATTACTCGACAGGGGATGTGAATGAAAAACTGTTTTTT
CASSQDYSTGDVNEKLFF
>TRBV7-2|NA|once|TRBJ2-7
TGTGCCAGCACCCCTCCGGGACGGGTCTACGAGCAGTACTTC
CASTPPGRVYEQYF
>TRBV10-3|NA|few|TRBJ1-2
TGTGCCATCAGTGGAGGCGCTGCTGGAACCTACACCTTC
CAISGGAAGTYTF
>TRBV6-5|TRBD2|NA|TRBJ2-3
TGTGCCAGCAGTTACTCCGGGACTAGCGGGGCAGATACGCAGTATTTT
CASSYSGTSGADTQYF
>TRBV6-6|TRBD1|NA|TRBJ2-2
TGTGCCAGCAGCCCAGAGACAGGGTACACCGGGGAGCTGTTTTTT
CASSPETGYTGELFF